The 16 T cell receptor beta chains in this list originate from one sample, sequenced in a study of cytomegalovirus exposure and HLA in healthy donors. Amplification used 60 Vbeta primers and 13 Jbeta primers. Sequencing was performed with immunoSEQ multiplex PCR; in TCRdb, only in-frame clones are kept and a portion is missing. The data contain 80,000 to 100,000 clones, 69% of them singletons. Sequences were obtained from PBMCs. These receptor sequences come from a female donor in good health and CMV-seronegative.

Concerning this clone: Other nucleotide sequences in the sample specify the same CDR3. This chain joins TRBV7-8 and TRBJ1-1, with D possibly TRBD1 on 5 matching bases. The length of the CDR3 is 15 residues. Germline-derived CDR1 and CDR2 are SGHVS and FQNEAQ. V lost 0 bases and J lost 4, with 12 bases in between. CDR3 residues: CASSLARGDSTEAFF. Written as DNA, the CDR3 is TGTGCCAGCAGCTTAGCGCGGGGGGATAGCACTGAAGCTTTCTTT.

The genes are TRBV6-5 and TRBJ2-7; D unclear. The CDR3 totals 11 residues. Trimming left V 0 bases short and J 7 bases short, with 4 bases between. CDR1 is MNHEY, CDR2 SVGAGI, per germline. The CDR3 DNA follows: TGTGCCAGCAGTTACTCTGAGGAGCAGTACTTC. Translated, it gives CASSYSEEQYF.

J is TRBJ1-3 and V is TRBV18; D is ambiguous. The length of the CDR3 is 13 residues. V was pared by 0 bases and J by 7 bases, with 7 bases between. Germline V gene lookup returns CDR1 KGHSH and CDR2 LQKENI. The CDR3 sequence: CASSPPVGNTIYF. Written as DNA, the CDR3 is TGTGCCAGCTCACCACCGGTCGGGAACACCATATATTTT.

This chain connects TRBV30 to TRBJ1-5; no clear D. V lost 4 bases, J lost 9 bases, and 16 bases lay in between. Germline values: CDR1 GTSNPN, CDR2 SVGIG (reference sequence). The CDR3 runs to 13 residues. CDR3 amino acids: CAWTASHGSPQHF. CDR3 nucleotide sequence: TGTGCCTGGACCGCCAGCCACGGGTCGCCCCAGCATTTT.

This clone came up once. The chain employs TRBV12-5 and TRBJ1-1, with D hard to call. CDR1 is LGHNT and CDR2 is FRNRAP in the germline V gene. This CDR3 has 12 residues. V shed 3 bases and J shed 6 bases, with 8 bases lying between them. This chain's CDR3 is CASGFARAEAFF. CDR3 bases: TGTGCTAGTGGTTTCGCACGGGCTGAAGCTTTCTTT.

The CDR3 sequence is CASSDRPGTDTQYF. As DNA, the CDR3 is TGTGCCAGTAGTGACCGCCCAGGGACAGATACGCAGTATTTT. This chain joins TRBV19 and TRBJ2-3, with D maybe TRBD1 (5 bases). Germline V CDR1 and CDR2: LNHDA, SQIVND (reference sequence). The CDR3 is 14 residues long. Trimming cost V 5 bases and J 3 bases, with 12 bases left between them. Combining the CDR3 with reference TRBV19 and TRBJ2-3 gives the whole variable domain DGGITQSPKYLFRKEGQNVTLSCEQNLNHDAMYWYRQDPGQGLRLIYYSQIVNDFQKGDIAEGYSVSREKKESFPLTVTSAQKNPTAFYLCASSDRPGTDTQYFGPGTRLTVL.

J is TRBJ2-3 and V is TRBV6-5; the D is unclear. V was pared by 8 bases and J by 1 base, with 16 bases between. Per germline, CDR1 MNHEY and CDR2 SVGAGI. The CDR3 is made up of 15 amino acids. CDR3 in amino acids: CASQLLGGGTDTQYF. The CDR3 bases are TGTGCCAGCCAACTTCTCGGCGGAGGCACAGATACGCAGTATTTT.

The count of this clone is one. V usage is TRBV15 and J usage is TRBJ1-2, with TRBD1 matching 7 bases. J was trimmed by 3 bases and V by 0 bases; bases with no gene match: 4. CDR3 length equals 15 residues. Germline lookup yields CDR1 LNHNV and CDR2 YYDKDF (reference sequence). The CDR3, as DNA: TGTGCCACCAGCAGAGATCACGGACAGGACTATGGCTACACCTTC. Its translation is CATSRDHGQDYGYTF.

The chain carries TRBV9 and TRBJ1-4; TRBD1 matches 10 bases. The CDR3 consists of 16 residues. V dropped 4 bases and J dropped 0; count of bases not matched to a gene: 3. Germline V CDR1 and CDR2: SGDLS, YYNGEE. CDR3 in amino acids: CASSTGTGATNEKLFF. The CDR3 DNA sequence: TGTGCCAGCAGCACCGGGACAGGGGCAACTAATGAAAAACTGTTTTTT.

A few counts support this clone. This chain uses TRBV30 with TRBJ1-1, with no clear D. Germline V gene data show CDR1 as GTSNPN and CDR2 as SVGIG (reference sequence). There are 14 residues in the CDR3. V was clipped by 0 bases and J by 7 bases, with 15 bases between them. CDR3 amino acids: CAWSVRLVPLEAFF. CDR3 coding DNA: TGTGCCTGGAGTGTACGGTTGGTTCCCCTTGAAGCTTTCTTT.

J is TRBJ1-3 and V is TRBV9, with unresolved D. Per germline, CDR1 SGDLS and CDR2 YYNGEE. This CDR3 spans 13 amino acids. V was clipped by 3 bases and J by 4 bases, with 8 bases between them. CDR3 in amino acids: CASSALPGNTIYF. In DNA form, the CDR3 reads TGTGCCAGCAGCGCACTGCCCGGAAACACCATATATTTT.

The chain employs TRBV9 and TRBJ2-7, with TRBD2 matching 8 bases. J gave up 0 bases and V 4 bases, and 6 bases lay outside the gene matches. Per the germline V gene, CDR1 is SGDLS and CDR2 is YYNGEE. The CDR3 contains 15 residues. In nucleotides, the CDR3 is TGTGCCAGCAGCCTCCGGGGGGGGAGCTCCTACGAGCAGTACTTC. This translates into CASSLRGGSSYEQYF.

The chain's CDR3 is CASHHSSSYEQYF. CDR3 DNA sequence: TGTGCCAGCCACCACTCGAGCTCCTACGAGCAGTACTTC. This rearrangement joins TRBV27 to TRBJ2-7; unclear D gene. V dropped 8 bases and J dropped 0 bases, with 11 bases sitting between them. Germline CDR1 and CDR2: MNHEY and SMNVEV (reference sequence). This CDR3 is 13 amino acids long.

The CDR3: CASSLRGSYNEQFF. CDR3 nucleotides: TGTGCCAGCAGCTTGCGGGGCTCCTACAATGAGCAGTTCTTC. V usage is TRBV5-4 and J usage is TRBJ2-1, with D perhaps matching TRBD2 (5 bases). Germline CDR1 SGHNT, CDR2 YYREEE (reference sequence). The CDR3 is made up of 14 amino acids. The V and J ends lost 1 base and 0 bases respectively, with 5 bases between them.

For this clone: One end of the junction does not line up with germline, which may come from a read error. The V call is TRBV9, the J call TRBJ2-7; 7 bases are shared with TRBD1. Germline CDR1 and CDR2: SGDLS and YYNGEE. CDR3 size: 13 residues. In DNA, the CDR3 is TGTGCCGGCAGCAACGACAGGGCGGACGAGCAGTACTTC. This codes for CAGSNDRADEQYF.

This clone was counted a single time. The V call is TRBV12-5, the J call TRBJ1-4; 10 bases are shared with TRBD1. CDR1 LGHNT and CDR2 FRNRAP come from the germline V gene. The CDR3 contains 16 residues. The junction had 7 bases not matched to a gene; V was cut back by 1 base and J by 8 bases. For the CDR3, the DNA is TGTGCTAGTGGTTTGGCCGGGACAGGGGTAGGGGAAAAACTGTTTTTT. Its protein product is CASGLAGTGVGEKLFF. Full variable domain (outside the CDR3, taken from reference TRBV12-5 and TRBJ1-4): DARVTQTPRHKVTEMGQEVTMRCQPILGHNTVFWYRQTMMQGLELLAYFRNRAPLDDSGMPKDRFSAEMPDATLATLKIQPSEPRDSAVYFCASGLAGTGVGEKLFFGSGTQLSVL.